The T cell receptor (beta chain) under discussion was sequenced for a study of T cell responses to AZD1222 COVID-19 vaccine. General study points: Unmutated variant regions reportedly attract nearly half of all spike-specific TCRs.

On this clone itself: Its antigen is unknown.

Assay used: immunoSEQ multiplex PCR; TCRdb lists only in-frame clones, some missing. The table records 85,000 to 90,000 clones, more than 75% of them present only once. The CDR3 consists of 13 residues. Germline CDR1 reads MNHNS; CDR2 reads SASEGT. V lost 1 base, J lost 7 bases, and 7 bases lay in between. Sequencing used peripheral blood, obtained on day 0 of AZD1222 vaccination. This clonotype was sampled from an adult in good health. V usage is TRBV6-1 and J usage is TRBJ1-4; D gene ambiguous. The CDR3: CASSEVGLEKLFF. The CDR3 DNA follows: TGTGCCAGCAGTGAAGTAGGGCTTGAAAAACTGTTTTTT.